The source of this T cell receptor (beta chain) is a study of radiation and T cells in renal cell carcinoma. Across the study: Nephrectomy followed 15 Gy stereotactic body radiation by 4 weeks. General study results and limits: In blood, top tumor clones expanded by 2 weeks, shrinking by 4.

The germline V gene encodes CDR1 LNHDA and CDR2 SQIVND (reference sequence). Germline trimming cut 4 bases from V and 4 bases from J; bases unmatched to any gene: 8. The CDR3 sequence is 16 residues long. The method was immunoSEQ multiplex PCR; TCRdb's version includes in-frame clones alone and lacks a portion of them. The data contain 100,000 to 150,000 clones, about four fifths of them singletons. Time point of the sample: baseline pretreatment blood. Noted treatment: 15 Gy SBRT to primary tumor, nephrectomy 4 weeks later. Blood was sampled at baseline, 2 weeks and 4 weeks after SBRT. In regard to this clone: Its matching antigen is unknown.

The TCR comes from an older woman with renal cell carcinoma. Specimen: blood, collected from a patient whose treatment included radiotherapy and nephrectomy. The chain has TRBV19 and TRBJ2-2; the match to TRBD2 covers 8 bases. The CDR3 loop reads CASSTSGSTSTGELFF. The CDR3 coding sequence is TGTGCCAGTAGTACCAGCGGGAGCACTAGCACCGGGGAGCTGTTTTTT.